The rows below give T cell receptor beta chains drawn from one sample of a study of cytomegalovirus exposure and HLA in healthy donors. Clones were read by immunoSEQ multiplex PCR, and TCRdb kept only the in-frame ones, dropping some. Found here are 95,000 to 150,000 clones, approximately 82% of them singletons; the top ten hold about 20%. Material: PBMCs. These receptors originate from a man aged 18-30 years in good health and CMV-seropositive. CDR3s include the opening cysteine and the closing phenylalanine or tryptophan. Fields, in order: J gene, D gene, V gene, clone size, CDR3 protein, CDR3 DNA. The D gene is left open where the match is weak. Only part of the rows carry a size: once, few, many, or a class if the clone is expanded.

j_call: TRBJ2-7
d_call: -
v_call: TRBV7-9
clone_size: -
cdr3_aa: CASSTLSGDSPYEQYF
cdr3_nt: TGTGCCAGCAGCACCTTATCCGGGGACTCCCCCTACGAGCAGTACTTC

j_call: TRBJ2-2
d_call: -
v_call: TRBV30
clone_size: -
cdr3_aa: CAWSPSTGELFF
cdr3_nt: TGTGCCTGGAGCCCCTCCACCGGGGAGCTGTTTTTT

j_call: TRBJ1-5
d_call: TRBD1
v_call: TRBV5-1
clone_size: -
cdr3_aa: CASSLGGTGTQPQHF
cdr3_nt: TGCGCCAGCAGCTTGGGGGGGACAGGAACTCAGCCCCAGCATTTT

j_call: TRBJ2-7
d_call: -
v_call: TRBV6-1
clone_size: few
cdr3_aa: CASSDIYEQYF
cdr3_nt: TGTGCCAGCAGTGATATCTACGAGCAGTACTTC

j_call: TRBJ1-4
d_call: -
v_call: TRBV5-1
clone_size: -
cdr3_aa: CASSLGQLNEKLFF
cdr3_nt: TGCGCCAGCAGCCTCGGACAGCTTAATGAAAAACTGTTTTTT

j_call: TRBJ1-5
d_call: TRBD1
v_call: TRBV6-5
clone_size: once
cdr3_aa: CATRTGEVQPQHF
cdr3_nt: TGTGCCACCAGGACAGGGGAAGTCCAGCCCCAGCATTTT

j_call: TRBJ2-7
d_call: TRBD1
v_call: TRBV4-1
clone_size: -
cdr3_aa: CASSQGPGQGAYEQYF
cdr3_nt: TGCGCCAGCAGCCAAGGCCCGGGACAGGGGGCATACGAGCAGTACTTC

j_call: TRBJ1-5
d_call: -
v_call: TRBV6-1
clone_size: -
cdr3_aa: CASSEWAADSNQPQHF
cdr3_nt: TGTGCCAGCAGTGAATGGGCAGCCGATAGCAATCAGCCCCAGCATTTT

j_call: TRBJ2-7
d_call: TRBD1
v_call: TRBV9
clone_size: -
cdr3_aa: CASSPRGQGGSYEQYF
cdr3_nt: TGTGCCAGCAGCCCAAGGGGACAGGGGGGGTCCTACGAGCAGTACTTC

j_call: TRBJ2-7
d_call: -
v_call: TRBV4-1
clone_size: -
cdr3_aa: CASSQGPSASYEQYF
cdr3_nt: TGCGCCAGCAGCCAAGGGCCTAGCGCTTCCTACGAGCAGTACTTC